Presented here are 21 T cell receptor beta chains from one specimen sequenced in a study of OX40 agonist ivuxolimab in advanced cancers. Clones were sequenced by immunoSEQ multiplex PCR, and TCRdb holds only the in-frame ones, with some missing. In the table there are approximately 74,000 clones, around nine tenths of which are singletons. The source material was CD4+ or CD8+ T cells sorted from blood, sampled in a trial of the OX40 agonist ivuxolimab. These receptors came from an adult with an advanced solid tumor such as melanoma, head and neck, liver or kidney cancer.

The rearrangement uses TRBV4-2 and TRBJ1-2; no firm D call. Between the trimmed V and J ends, which lost 4 bases and 4 bases, there was a span of 7 bases. The CDR3 consists of 12 residues. Germline values: CDR1 LGHNA, CDR2 YNFKEQ. The CDR3 nucleotides read TGTGCCAGCAGCCCTGGTATCTATGGCTACACCTTC. Its protein is CASSPGIYGYTF.

The chain is built from TRBV2 and TRBJ2-7; TRBD1 might be the D (6 bases). The V end lost 3 bases, the J end lost 2 bases, and 11 bases lay between the germline ends. The CDR3 contains 14 residues. Germline V lookup: CDR1 SNHLY, CDR2 FYNNEI. CDR3 protein: CASSDVQGPYEQYF. In nucleotides, the CDR3 is TGTGCCAGCAGTGACGTACAGGGACCCTACGAGCAGTACTTC.

The chain is built from TRBV7-8 and TRBJ2-7, with 7 bases that match TRBD1. Germline loops: CDR1 SGHVS, CDR2 FQNEAQ. CDR3 length: 18 residues. Germline trimming cut 2 bases from V and 6 bases from J; bases unmatched to any gene: 19. In nucleotides, the CDR3 is TGTGCCAGCAGCTTATACGGCTTCTCGGGACAGCAAGGCAGCGAGCAGTACTTC. Its translation: CASSLYGFSGQQGSEQYF. Full variable domain (rest looked up from reference TRBV7-8 and TRBJ2-7): GAGVSQSPRYKVAKRGQDVALRCDPISGHVSLFWYQQALGQGPEFLTYFQNEAQLDKSGLPSDRFFAERPEGSVSTLKIQRTQQEDSAVYLCASSLYGFSGQQGSEQYFGPGTRLTVT.

The CDR3 region has the DNA TGTGCCAGCATCGGGTGGGGGGGACGAGAGACCCAGTACTTC. As protein: CASIGWGGRETQYF. The chain has TRBV2 and TRBJ2-5, with 7 bases matching TRBD2. The CDR3 spans 14 residues. With V trimmed by 7 bases and J by 4 bases, 9 bases remained unmatched. The germline V gene has CDR1 SNHLY and CDR2 FYNNEI.

V is TRBV27 and J is TRBJ1-1; the D gene is possibly TRBD1 (5 bases). Germline assignment: CDR1 MNHEY and CDR2 SMNVEV (reference sequence). This CDR3 has 12 amino acids. V dropped 2 bases and J dropped 11 bases, with 12 bases sitting between them. The CDR3 region is CASSLLGGIAFF. CDR3 DNA sequence: TGTGCCAGCAGTTTACTGGGGGGGATCGCTTTCTTT.

For this clone: The sample carries other DNA sequences with the same CDR3. The rearrangement uses TRBV13 and TRBJ1-5; maybe TRBD1 (6 bases). Trimming took off 0 bases at V and 4 bases at J, with 10 bases between the two ends. Germline-derived CDR1 and CDR2 are PRHDT and FYEKMQ (reference sequence). There are 15 residues in the CDR3. CDR3 loop: CASSLGRGSNQPQHF. The CDR3 DNA follows: TGTGCCAGCAGCTTAGGCAGGGGCTCTAATCAGCCCCAGCATTTT.

The chain carries TRBV6-4 and TRBJ1-2, with TRBD1 as a possible D gene (5 bases). V gave up 3 bases and J gave up 3 bases, with 11 bases separating them. The CDR3 totals 14 residues. CDR1 is MRHNA and CDR2 is SNTAGT in the germline V gene. CDR3 in DNA: TGTGCCAGCAGTGAGGCAGCGGGGGACTATGGCTACACCTTC. Translation: CASSEAAGDYGYTF.

The V gene is TRBV2, the J gene TRBJ1-5; tentatively, D is TRBD1 (5 bases). The CDR3 contains 13 residues. Germline-derived CDR1 and CDR2 are SNHLY and FYNNEI. The germline V and J ends were trimmed by 4 bases and 7 bases, with 11 bases remaining between them. The CDR3 bases are TGTGCCAGCAGTGGCCTTTGGGACCAGCCCCAGCATTTT. This encodes CASSGLWDQPQHF.

The chain carries TRBV29-1 and TRBJ1-2; D is unclear. Germline V gives CDR1 SQVTM, CDR2 ANQGSEA. There are 15 residues in the CDR3. V shed 0 bases and J shed 2 bases, with 13 bases lying between them. CDR3 sequence: CSVEDWTTRNYGYTF. The CDR3 DNA follows: TGCAGCGTTGAAGATTGGACGACTAGGAACTATGGCTACACCTTC. Variable domain in full (rest from reference TRBV29-1 and TRBJ1-2): SAVISQKPSRDICQRGTSLTIQCQVDSQVTMMFWYRQQPGQSLTLIATANQGSEATYESGFVIDKFPISRPNLTFSTLTVSNMSPEDSSIYLCSVEDWTTRNYGYTFGSGTRLTVV.

The chain carries TRBV6-5 and TRBJ2-3; 10 positions match TRBD2. The CDR3 has 14 residues. Germline V CDR1 and CDR2: MNHEY, SVGAGI. With 3 bases clipped from V and 6 bases from J, the junction kept 3 bases outside the gene matches. The CDR3 region is CASSYIAGGDTQYF. CDR3 nucleotide sequence: TGTGCCAGCAGTTATATAGCGGGAGGCGATACGCAGTATTTT.

The chain has TRBV6-5 and TRBJ2-1, with D tentatively TRBD1 (5 bases). Germline V gene lookup returns CDR1 MNHEY and CDR2 SVGAGI. This CDR3 comprises 13 residues. The V and J ends lost 0 bases and 7 bases respectively, with 7 bases between them. CDR3 in amino acids: CASSYSAGNEQFF. In nucleotides, the CDR3 is TGTGCCAGCAGTTACTCAGCAGGGAATGAGCAGTTCTTC.

The chain joins TRBV6-6 to TRBJ1-5, with 7 bases lining up with TRBD1. V lost 3 bases, J lost 11 bases, and 4 bases stayed unmatched. CDR1 MNHNY and CDR2 SVGAGI come from the germline V gene (reference sequence). The CDR3 is 12 amino acids. The CDR3 nucleotides read TGTGCCAGCAGTTATGAGGGGGCAGCCCAGCATTTT. Protein sequence: CASSYEGAAQHF.

In the case of this clone: The DNA is left out, because the CDR3 cannot be placed on it with certainty; the CDR3 is given as TCRdb lists it. This rearrangement joins TRBV7-9 to TRBJ1-1. The germline V gene encodes CDR1 SEHNR and CDR2 FQNEAQ (reference sequence). The length of the CDR3 is 16 amino acids, counting both ends. This CDR3 is CASSSSPGSKNTEAFF.

The rearrangement links TRBV11-2 to TRBJ1-1; 8 nucleotides agree with TRBD1. CDR3 length: 14 residues. V lost 2 bases to trimming and J lost 4 bases; unmatched junction nucleotides: 3. CDR1 and CDR2 from the germline V gene are SGHAT and FQNNGV. In DNA form, the CDR3 reads TGTGCCAGCAGCTTACCGACAGGGGCCACTGAAGCTTTCTTT. Encoded protein: CASSLPTGATEAFF.

The chain uses TRBV15 and TRBJ2-1, with TRBD2 matching 13 bases. J was trimmed by 5 bases and V by 2 bases; bases with no gene match: 6. Germline assignment: CDR1 LNHNV and CDR2 YYDKDF (reference sequence). This CDR3 comprises 17 residues. CDR3 sequence (DNA): TGTGCCACCAGCAGACGGGGACTAGCGGGACAAAACAATGAGCAGTTCTTC. It encodes CATSRRGLAGQNNEQFF.

This rearrangement joins TRBV9 to TRBJ1-1, with D tentatively TRBD1 (5 bases). Germline V CDR1 and CDR2: SGDLS, YYNGEE. The CDR3 consists of 17 residues. Deletions cut 0 bases from V and 0 bases from J, with 15 bases between. CDR3 in DNA: TGTGCCAGCAGCGTAGGGTCAGGCCGGGGGGTGAACACTGAAGCTTTCTTT. Translated, it gives CASSVGSGRGVNTEAFF.

The chain carries TRBV6-1 and TRBJ2-1; D unresolved. The V and J ends lost 5 bases and 7 bases respectively, with 6 bases between them. Germline V CDR1 and CDR2: MNHNS, SASEGT. The CDR3 extends over 11 amino acids. The CDR3 region has the DNA TGTGCCAGCAGTTACACGAATGAGCAGTTCTTC. Protein product: CASSYTNEQFF.

V is TRBV19 and J is TRBJ2-3, with 7 bases fitting TRBD2. Germline lookup yields CDR1 LNHDA and CDR2 SQIVND (reference sequence). V trimming: 2 bases; J trimming: 0 bases; junction bases outside the gene matches: 5. The CDR3 extends over 16 amino acids. The CDR3 sequence is CASSITLATSTDTQYF. The CDR3 DNA is TGTGCCAGTAGTATAACACTAGCGACTAGCACAGATACGCAGTATTTT.

V usage is TRBV4-3 and J usage is TRBJ1-2; D ambiguous. Germline CDR1 and CDR2: LGHNA and YSLEER. Trimming took 0 bases from V and 0 from J, leaving 17 bases between them. CDR3 length: 18 amino acids. DNA of the CDR3: TGCGCCAGCAGCCAAGATCGTTTCCGGGATCCAACTAACTATGGCTACACCTTC. Translated: CASSQDRFRDPTNYGYTF.

The CDR3 is CASGLAEPYEQYF. The CDR3, as DNA: TGTGCCAGCGGGCTAGCGGAGCCCTACGAGCAGTACTTC. The chain has TRBV6-1 and TRBJ2-7, with 7 bases that match TRBD2. V trimming: 8 bases; J trimming: 2 bases; junction bases outside the gene matches: 6. The CDR3 spans 13 residues. CDR1 is MNHNS and CDR2 is SASEGT in the germline V gene.

The rearrangement joins TRBV4-1 to TRBJ2-3; 10 bases are shared with TRBD2. The J segment lost 2 bases and the V segment lost 0 bases, leaving 5 bases of the junction unmatched. The germline gives CDR1 MGHRA, CDR2 YSYEKL. This CDR3 is built from 17 residues. The CDR3 coding sequence is TGCGCCAGCAGCCAAGATTTAGCGGGGGGATCCACAGATACGCAGTATTTT. This sequence encodes CASSQDLAGGSTDTQYF.